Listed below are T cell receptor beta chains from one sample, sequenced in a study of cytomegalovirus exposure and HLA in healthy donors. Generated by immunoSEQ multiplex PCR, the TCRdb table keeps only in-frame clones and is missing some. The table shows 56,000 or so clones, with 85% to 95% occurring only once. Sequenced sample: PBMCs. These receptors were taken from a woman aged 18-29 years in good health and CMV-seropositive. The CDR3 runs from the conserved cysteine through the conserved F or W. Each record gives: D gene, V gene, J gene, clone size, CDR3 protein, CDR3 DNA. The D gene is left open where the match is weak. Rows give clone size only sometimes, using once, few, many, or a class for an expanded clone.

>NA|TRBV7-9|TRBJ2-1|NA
CASSPKGGSSYNEQFF
TGTGCCAGCAGCCCAAAGGGGGGGAGCTCCTACAATGAGCAGTTCTTC
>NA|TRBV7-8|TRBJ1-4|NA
CASSFYRDNSEKLFF
TGTGCCAGCAGCTTTTACCGGGACAACAGTGAAAAACTGTTTTTT
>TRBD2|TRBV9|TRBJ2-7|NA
CASSPTGGLYSYEQYF
TGTGCCAGCAGTCCGACGGGGGGGCTCTATTCGTACGAGCAGTACTTC
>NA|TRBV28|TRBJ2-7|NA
CASSLIGGTGLRIYEQYF
TGTGCCAGCAGTTTGATCGGGGGGACAGGTTTAAGGATCTACGAGCAGTACTTC
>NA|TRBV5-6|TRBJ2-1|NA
CASSLILENEQFF
TGTGCCAGCAGCCTCATACTAGAGAATGAGCAGTTCTTC
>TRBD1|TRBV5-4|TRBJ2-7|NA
CASSSGTGFEQYF
TGTGCCAGCAGCTCCGGGACAGGGTTTGAGCAGTACTTC
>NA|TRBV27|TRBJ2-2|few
CASSQRSGELFF
TGTGCCAGCAGCCAGCGTTCCGGGGAGCTGTTTTTT
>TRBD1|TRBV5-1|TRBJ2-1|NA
CASSIDRGRNNEQFF
TGCGCCAGCAGCATAGACAGGGGGCGAAACAATGAGCAGTTCTTC
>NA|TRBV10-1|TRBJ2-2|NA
CASSDTTEANTGELFF
TGCGCCAGCAGTGACACGACTGAAGCGAACACCGGGGAGCTGTTTTTT
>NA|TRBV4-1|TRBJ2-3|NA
CASSLGLRGDTQYF
TGCGCCAGCAGTCTCGGACTCCGGGGAGATACGCAGTATTTT
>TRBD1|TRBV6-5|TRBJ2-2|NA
CASRTGTGGPGELFF
TGTGCCAGCAGGACCGGGACAGGGGGCCCCGGGGAGCTGTTTTTT
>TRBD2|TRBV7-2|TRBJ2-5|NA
CASRGLAGRETQYF
TGTGCCAGCAGGGGGCTAGCGGGGCGGGAGACCCAGTACTTC
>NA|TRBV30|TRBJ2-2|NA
CAWIVTHRESTGELFF
TGTGCCTGGATCGTAACACACAGGGAGTCCACCGGGGAGCTGTTTTTT
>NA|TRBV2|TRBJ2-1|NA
CASSRLEGDEQFF
TGTGCCAGCAGTCGACTAGAGGGTGATGAGCAGTTCTTC
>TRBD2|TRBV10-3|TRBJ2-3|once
CAISEKGSSGGMLDADTQYF
TGTGCCATCAGTGAAAAGGGGTCGAGCGGGGGAATGTTGGATGCAGATACGCAGTATTTT
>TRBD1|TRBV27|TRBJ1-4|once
CASRDNRGRETNEKLFF
TGTGCCAGCAGAGATAACAGGGGGCGCGAGACTAATGAAAAACTGTTTTTT
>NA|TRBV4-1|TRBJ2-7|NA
CASSRGAITYEQYF
TGCGCCAGCAGTCGGGGGGCCATTACCTACGAGCAGTACTTC
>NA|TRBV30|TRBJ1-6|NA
CALSRGSYNSPLHF
TGTGCCTTATCCAGGGGTTCCTATAATTCACCCCTCCACTTT
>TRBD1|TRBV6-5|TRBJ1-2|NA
CASRETGRENYGYTF
TGTGCCAGCAGGGAGACAGGGCGCGAGAACTATGGCTACACCTTC
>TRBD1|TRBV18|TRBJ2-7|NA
CASSPGTAREQYF
TGTGCCAGCTCACCAGGGACAGCACGCGAGCAGTACTTC
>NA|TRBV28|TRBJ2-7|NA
CASSPARTLTKHEQYF
TGTGCCAGCAGTCCGGCCCGCACCCTTACTAAACACGAGCAGTACTTC
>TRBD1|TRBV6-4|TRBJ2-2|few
CASSDSGQGGPTGELFF
TGTGCCAGCAGTGACTCAGGACAGGGGGGTCCCACCGGGGAGCTGTTTTTT
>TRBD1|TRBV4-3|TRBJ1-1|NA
CASSQTGDGTEAFF
TGCGCCAGCAGCCAAACAGGGGATGGGACTGAAGCTTTCTTT
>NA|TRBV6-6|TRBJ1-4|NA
CASSYSAGLNEKLFF
TGTGCCAGCAGTTACTCGGCGGGACTAAATGAAAAACTGTTTTTT
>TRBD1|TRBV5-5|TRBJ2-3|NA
CASKGVRGTDTQYF
TGTGCCAGCAAAGGAGTCAGGGGGACAGATACGCAGTATTTT
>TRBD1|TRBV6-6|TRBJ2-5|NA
CASSYGGTGKETQYF
TGTGCCAGCAGTTACGGGGGGACAGGGAAAGAGACCCAGTACTTC
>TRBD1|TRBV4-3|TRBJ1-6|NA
CASSQVGTGGILSPLHF
TGCGCCAGCAGCCAAGTCGGGACAGGGGGAATTTTATCACCCCTCCACTTT
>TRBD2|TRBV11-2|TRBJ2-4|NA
CASSLEGTSGGGLAKNIQYF
TGTGCCAGCAGCTTAGAGGGGACTAGCGGGGGGGGTTTAGCCAAAAACATTCAGTACTTC
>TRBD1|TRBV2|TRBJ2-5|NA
CASSDEGAHGETQYF
TGTGCCAGCAGTGACGAGGGGGCGCATGGGGAGACCCAGTACTTC
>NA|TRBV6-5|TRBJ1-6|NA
CATQRGRDSPLHF
TGTGCCACCCAGCGGGGGAGGGATTCACCCCTCCACTTT
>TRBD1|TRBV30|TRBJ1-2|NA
CAWSVPVRTGRGYTF
TGTGCCTGGAGTGTTCCTGTCCGGACAGGGCGTGGCTACACCTTC
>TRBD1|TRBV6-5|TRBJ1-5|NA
CASSSGQGLRNQPQHF
TGTGCCAGCAGTTCCGGACAGGGCTTGCGGAATCAGCCCCAGCATTTT
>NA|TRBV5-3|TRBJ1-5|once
CARSIEVWQPQHF
TGTGCCAGAAGCATTGAGGTTTGGCAGCCCCAGCATTTT
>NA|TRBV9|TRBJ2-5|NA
CASSANGQTKETQYF
TGTGCCAGCAGCGCTAATGGACAGACAAAAGAGACCCAGTACTTC